The clone carrying this TCR beta chain appeared a single time. The antigen remains undetermined. Trimming left V 2 bases short and J 2 bases short, with 10 bases between. The CDR3 covers 14 residues. CDR1 and CDR2 from the germline V gene are SGHTA and FQGTGA. This entry comes from a study of B cell selection in AIRE deficiency. Whole-study findings and limits: Healthy donors alone shared 31.6% of 3,500 to 4,000 Treg sequences; patients alone less than 9.5%. Tconv and Treg cells from AIRE-deficient patients resembled healthy donors in TCRBV usage, CDR3 length and diversity. Around 31% of healthy-shared Treg sequences were found among patient Tconv cells.

Produced via immunoSEQ multiplex PCR; TCRdb's table is partial and in-frame only. The data hold about 15,000 clones, with around 93% observed a single time. Sorted regulatory T cells were CD4-positive, CD25-high and CD127-low or negative. The TCR was taken from a human donor with AIRE deficiency. This sequence joins TRBV7-3 and TRBJ2-7; D gene uncertain. The sequenced sample was Tregs sorted from PBMCs. Written as DNA, the CDR3 is TGTGCCAGCAGCTTAGCCGGCTTAACCTACGAGCAGTACTTC. It yields the protein CASSLAGLTYEQYF.